Listed here is a single T cell receptor beta chain. Its antigen is unidentified. These data originate in a study of cytomegalovirus exposure and HLA in healthy donors. Germline V lookup: CDR1 SGHTA, CDR2 FQGTGA. The CDR3 length is 14 residues. V lost 5 bases to trimming and J lost 1 base; unmatched junction nucleotides: 3. General study results and limits: The authors later linked a missense DCLRE1C variant to TCR beta V- and J-gene trimming.

It was with 60 Vbeta and 13 Jbeta primers that the PCR ran. How the authors handled the data: An analysis performed later counted about 80 million unique TCR beta chains (approximately 10 million of them shared). Sequenced by immunoSEQ multiplex PCR; TCRdb stores in-frame clones only, minus some. The D gene and trimming were derived from the DNA, and the V and J assignments and clone size from that table. This table has approximately 140,000 clones, approximately 80% appearing once. The sequence was obtained from a middle-aged woman in good health and CMV-seropositive. Sequenced material: PBMCs. The chain combines TRBV7-3 with TRBJ1-1, with 8 bases that match TRBD1. CDR3 nucleotide sequence: TGTGCCAGCAGCCAGGACAGGGCGAACACTGAAGCTTTCTTT. Its protein is CASSQDRANTEAFF.